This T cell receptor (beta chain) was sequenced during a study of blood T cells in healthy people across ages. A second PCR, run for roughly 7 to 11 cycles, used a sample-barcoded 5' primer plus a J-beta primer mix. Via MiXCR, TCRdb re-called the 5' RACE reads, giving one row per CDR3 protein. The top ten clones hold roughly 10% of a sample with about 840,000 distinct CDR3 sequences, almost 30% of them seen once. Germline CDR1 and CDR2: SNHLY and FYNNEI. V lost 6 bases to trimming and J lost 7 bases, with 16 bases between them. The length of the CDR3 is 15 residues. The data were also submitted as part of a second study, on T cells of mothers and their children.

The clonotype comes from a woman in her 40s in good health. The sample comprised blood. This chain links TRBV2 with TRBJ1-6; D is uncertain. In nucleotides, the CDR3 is TGTGCCAGCAGCAAGGACTCTCCTACAAATTCACCCCTCCACTTT. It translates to CASSKDSPTNSPLHF. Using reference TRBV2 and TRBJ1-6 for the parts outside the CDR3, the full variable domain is EPEVTQTPSHQVTQMGQEVILRCVPISNHLYFYWYRQILGQKVEFLVSFYNNEISEKSEIFDDQFSVERPDGSNFTLKIRSTKLEDSAMYFCASSKDSPTNSPLHFGNGTRLTVT.